The 3 T cell receptor beta chains in this list originate from one sample, sequenced in a study of shared clonotypes between healthy human individuals. Assay: immunoSEQ multiplex PCR; the TCRdb copy retains only in-frame clones and omits some. The table has some 1.5 million clones, roughly 96% seen once. The sample consisted of naive CD4+ T cells sorted from blood. Indicated subset: CD45RA+ positively selected. The source is a man aged 30 to 39 in good health.

The chain combines TRBV5-1 with TRBJ2-7; the match to TRBD2 covers 15 bases. V was pared by 8 bases and J by 7 bases, with 7 bases of the junction left unmatched. In germline, CDR1 is SGHRS, CDR2 YFSETQ. The CDR3 totals 14 residues. The CDR3 DNA sequence: TGCGCCAGTAAGGGACTAGCGGGAGGAGGGGAGCAGTACTTC. Residues: CASKGLAGGGEQYF.

The chain uses TRBV5-5 and TRBJ2-7; 7 bases match TRBD2. V lost 0 bases to trimming and J lost 3 bases; unmatched junction nucleotides: 3. Per germline, CDR1 SGHKS and CDR2 YYEKEE (reference sequence). The CDR3 loop spans 14 amino acids. CDR3 sequence (DNA): TGTGCCAGCAGCTTGGGGCTAGCGGTCTACGAGCAGTACTTC. This gives the protein CASSLGLAVYEQYF.

The rearrangement joins TRBV11-2 to TRBJ2-3; D gene ambiguous. V lost 4 bases to trimming and J lost 2 bases, with 19 bases between them. Germline values: CDR1 SGHAT, CDR2 FQNNGV. CDR3 length: 17 residues. This chain's CDR3 is CASSYALSPLITDTQYF. The CDR3 DNA is TGTGCCAGCAGCTACGCGCTAAGTCCACTTATCACAGATACGCAGTATTTT.